This T cell receptor (beta chain) appears in the sequencing data of a study of beta chain features in type 1 diabetes. The overall study: The examined sorted cells totaled about 98 million across samples.

This clone turned up a few times. Its antigen is undetermined. The isolated RNA, all of it, was reverse transcribed, so expressed TCRB transcripts were what got sequenced. This table comes from immunoSEQ multiplex PCR, and its TCRdb copy is limited to in-frame clones, with some not included. The top ten clones hold 0.017% of a sample with 300,000 to 450,000 clones, 10% to 15% of them seen once. General study results and limits: Naive, central memory and Treg TCRB repertoires appeared more alike in patients than in healthy donors. Researchers caution that PCR might favor shorter templates, equally among patients and controls. Type 1 diabetes patients showed a moderate but significant shortening of TCRB CDR3s in all four CD4+ subsets.

Sequenced sample: naive CD4+ T cells from blood. The clonotype comes from a man between 18 and 29 years old in good health.

The CDR3 region has the DNA TGTGCCAGCAGCTTTAGAGGTAGCGAGCCCCAGCATTTT. Amino acid sequence: CASSFRGSEPQHF. The genes are TRBV11-2 and TRBJ1-5; D gene uncertain. This CDR3 is 13 amino acids long. Germline V lookup: CDR1 SGHAT, CDR2 FQNNGV. The V end was cut by 3 bases, the J end by 8 bases, with 11 bases between. The full variable domain, with the rest looked up from reference TRBV11-2 and TRBJ1-5, is EAGVAQSPRYKIIEKRQSVAFWCNPISGHATLYWYQQILGQGPKLLIQFQNNGVVDDSQLPKDRFSAERLKGVDSTLKIQPAKLEDSAVYLCASSFRGSEPQHFGDGTRLSIL.